This T cell receptor beta chain appears in the sequencing data of a study of blood T cell repertoires in COVID-19 (dated by TCRdb to 2019 to 2021). As for the study more broadly: The collaborator samples originated in the United States, Italy and Spain and spanned the acute and convalescent phases of COVID-19. The prospective study material was composed of cDNA or gDNA derived from T cells, B-cell-depleted T cells, or PBMCs. The repertoires were released in a freely available public database meant as a resource for research on the immune response to SARS-CoV-2. Where available, HLA class I and class II types were taken from metadata supplied by the sample provider and were not determined by assay-based typing. The sample metadata nearly always contained a de-identified subject ID, COVID-19 status, age in years and sex. Samples came from the ongoing ImmuneRACE study (first 160 participants) plus 1,254 subjects from 6 global collaborators. The dataset comprised deeply sampled blood TCRbeta repertoires from subjects exposed to, actively infected with, or recovered from COVID-19. Study-wide conclusions, independent of this receptor: How much clinical and demographic metadata was included differed by source and by participant, and the metadata was provided uncurated.

Based on the germline V gene, the CDR1 and CDR2 sequences are LGHNT and FRNRAP. The CDR3 runs 16 amino acids, cysteine and phenylalanine included. The kept DNA is CDR3 alone, 48 bases in frame from the first base. Germline trimming: 5 bases from V, 1 base from J; junction bases outside gene matches: 10. With respect to this clone: Its antigen remains unidentified. Per-base quality was not reported, and no clone a single base away is much larger than it.

Each collaborating institution followed its own protocols to collect whole blood in K2EDTA tubes. For TCRbeta analysis, collaborators shipped samples in one of three forms: frozen whole blood, isolated PBMCs, or DNA extracted from either of those sample types. The immunoSEQ Assay, a bias-controlled multiplex PCR, was used to amplify TCRbeta CDR3 regions from genomic DNA. The study's processing was this. The number of nucleated cells in each sample was estimated by amplification of reference gene primers within the assay. To quantify the absolute abundance of each unique TCRbeta CDR3 rearrangement, sequence reads were collapsed and filtered. For each sample, productive Simpson clonality was calculated by taking the square root of Simpson's diversity index across productive rearrangements. This is the immuneACCESS table as TCRdb keeps it, with only in-frame sequences that have V and J called. A part of the clones is gone; compared with another copy, unresolved V genes explain less than half, and the rest is unexplained. V, J and clone size are taken as reported in that table, and D and trimming were inferred from the DNA itself. The sample includes roughly 100,000 clones, with 87% observed a single time. Clones ranked in the top ten supply around 2% of the sample.

Material for sequencing was peripheral blood. The chain links TRBV12-5 with TRBJ1-1, with 7 central nucleotides matching TRBD1. The sequence came from a man aged 45-65 years with active COVID-19. CDR3 loop: CASGINRGAGNTEAFF. The nucleotides read TGTGCTAGTGGTATTAACAGGGGCGCAGGGAACACTGAAGCTTTCTTT.